The clone carrying this TCR beta chain was recorded a few times. The antigen remains undetermined. Blood was collected once per donor into heparin, averaging about 0.12 L. Germline V gives CDR1 MDHEN, CDR2 SYDVKM. The CDR3 has 16 residues. J lost 4 bases, V lost 2 bases, and 10 bases had no gene match. What was sequenced were expressed TCRB transcripts, since all of the isolated RNA had been reverse transcribed. About 3.6 million reads was the average for naive, central memory and regulatory T cell samples. Method: immunoSEQ multiplex PCR; TCRdb's copy keeps in-frame clones and lacks some. The data show around 180,000 clones, about 12% seen once. The data were obtained in a study of beta chain features in type 1 diabetes. Broader study findings: There was a moderate but significant shortening of TCRB CDR3s in all four CD4+ subsets of Type 1 diabetes patients. Patients' naive, central memory and regulatory TCRB repertoires appeared more alike than those of healthy donors.

Sequencing used central memory CD4+ T cells from blood. The chain employs TRBV28 and TRBJ1-1, with TRBD1 matching over 7 bases. The sequence derives from a woman aged 18-29 years in good health. CDR3 loop: CASSLGGGDLSTEAFF. The CDR3 nucleotides are TGTGCCAGCAGTTTAGGAGGGGGCGATTTAAGCACTGAAGCTTTCTTT.